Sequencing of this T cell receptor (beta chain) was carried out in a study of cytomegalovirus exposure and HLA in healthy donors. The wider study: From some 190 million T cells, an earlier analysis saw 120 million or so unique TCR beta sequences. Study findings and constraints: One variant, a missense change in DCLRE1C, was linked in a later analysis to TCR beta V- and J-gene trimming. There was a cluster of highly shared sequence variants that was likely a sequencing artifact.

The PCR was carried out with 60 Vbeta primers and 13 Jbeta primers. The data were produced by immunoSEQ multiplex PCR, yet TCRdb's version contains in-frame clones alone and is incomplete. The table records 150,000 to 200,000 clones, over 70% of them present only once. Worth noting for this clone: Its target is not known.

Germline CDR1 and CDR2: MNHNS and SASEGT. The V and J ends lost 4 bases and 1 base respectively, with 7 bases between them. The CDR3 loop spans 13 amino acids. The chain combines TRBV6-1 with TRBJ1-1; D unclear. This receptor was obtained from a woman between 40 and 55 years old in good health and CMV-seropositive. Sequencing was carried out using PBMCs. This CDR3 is CASSASGNTEAFF. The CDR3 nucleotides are TGTGCCAGCAGTGCCTCAGGGAACACTGAAGCTTTCTTT.